The next 11 T cell receptor beta chains were all read from a single sample in a study of shared clonotypes between healthy human individuals. Assay: immunoSEQ multiplex PCR; the TCRdb copy retains only in-frame clones and omits some. The sample lists hundreds of thousands of clones, nearly 98% occurring once. The naive CD8 population came from CD45RO-negative cells selected for CCR7, without terminally differentiated effector memory CD45RA+ cells. Sample: naive CD8+ T cells sorted from blood. These receptors were collected from a man aged 25 to 45 in good health.

The chain has TRBV27 and TRBJ2-1, with TRBD2 identical over 11 bases. Germline CDR1 MNHEY, CDR2 SMNVEV (reference sequence). The junction had 8 bases not matched to a gene; V was cut back by 3 bases and J by 7 bases. The CDR3 contains 16 residues. This chain's CDR3 is CASSLMLAGGLNEQFF. The CDR3 bases are TGTGCCAGCAGTTTGATGCTAGCGGGAGGATTGAATGAGCAGTTCTTC.

Points on this clone: The sample contains more than one DNA sequence encoding this CDR3. CDR3 region: CASSVGGSGYEQYF. DNA for the CDR3: TGTGCCAGCAGCGTAGGCGGGAGTGGCTACGAGCAGTACTTC. The chain recombines TRBV9 with TRBJ2-7; 7 positions agree with TRBD2. The CDR3 is 14 amino acids. The ends lost 0 bases at V and 3 bases at J; junction bases unmatched: 3. Germline V lookup: CDR1 SGDLS, CDR2 YYNGEE.

The chain recombines TRBV15 with TRBJ2-2, with D uncertain. The CDR3 runs 12 residues. CDR1 LNHNV and CDR2 YYDKDF come from the germline V gene (reference sequence). With 3 bases removed from V and 1 base from J, the gap between germline ends came to 0 bases. CDR3 amino acids: CATSRNTGELFF. CDR3 in DNA: TGTGCCACCAGCAGGAACACCGGGGAGCTGTTTTTT.

This clone was counted once. The chain employs TRBV29-1 and TRBJ2-1, with 14 bases identical to TRBD2. Germline CDR1 reads SQVTM; CDR2 reads ANQGSEA. The CDR3 runs 16 residues. The junction had 10 bases not matched to a gene; V was cut back by 4 bases and J by 8 bases. CDR3 loop: CSVGPGLAGEGYEQFF. CDR3 DNA sequence: TGCAGCGTTGGGCCGGGACTAGCGGGAGAGGGTTATGAGCAGTTCTTC.

The chain links TRBV5-5 to TRBJ1-1; 8 bases match TRBD1. This CDR3 is 15 amino acids long. The germline CDR1 and CDR2 sequences are SGHKS and YYEKEE (reference sequence). J was trimmed by 1 base and V by 4 bases; bases with no gene match: 6. The CDR3 DNA reads TGTGCCAGCAGCCAACCAGGGGGCCCGAACACTGAAGCTTTCTTT. Encoded protein: CASSQPGGPNTEAFF.

CDR3 protein: CASSLGRGSLYNEQFF. The CDR3 DNA reads as TGTGCCAGCAGCTTAGGACGCGGGAGTCTCTACAATGAGCAGTTCTTC. V and J are TRBV11-3 and TRBJ2-1, with TRBD2 matching 7 bases. V gave up 1 base and J gave up 3 bases; unmatched junction bases: 6. Looked up from germline, CDR1 is SGHNT and CDR2 is YENEEA. The CDR3 totals 16 residues.

J is TRBJ2-7 and V is TRBV4-1; D is tentatively TRBD1 or TRBD2 (5 bases each). V was shortened by 4 bases and J by 2 bases, with 15 bases between the two germline ends. The CDR3 runs 15 residues. Looked up from germline, CDR1 is MGHRA and CDR2 is YSYEKL. The CDR3 sequence: CASSLRGGLPYEQYF. The CDR3 nucleotides read TGCGCCAGCAGCCTTCGGGGCGGACTCCCCTACGAGCAGTACTTC.

The chain combines TRBV4-2 with TRBJ2-3, with 7 bases lining up with TRBD2. Germline lookup yields CDR1 LGHNA and CDR2 YNFKEQ. The CDR3 extends over 17 amino acids. The ends lost 1 base at V and 2 bases at J; junction bases unmatched: 9. The DNA of the CDR3 is TGTGCCAGCAGCCAAGGGGGGACTATCGATAACACAGATACGCAGTATTTT. This translates into CASSQGGTIDNTDTQYF.

Points on this clone: Other DNA sequences from this sample encode an identical CDR3 as well. The V gene is TRBV4-1, the J gene TRBJ2-3, with D possibly matching TRBD2 (6 bases). Germline V CDR1 and CDR2: MGHRA, YSYEKL. V was cut by 0 bases and J by 0 bases, with 13 bases left in between. The CDR3 has 17 amino acids. The CDR3 region has the DNA TGCGCCAGCAGCCAAGATTCTCCAGGGACTAGCACAGATACGCAGTATTTT. Translating gives CASSQDSPGTSTDTQYF.

The J gene is TRBJ1-5, the V gene TRBV28; no definite D call. This CDR3 contains 16 residues. The V end was cut by 5 bases, the J end by 0 bases, with 14 bases between. The germline V gene encodes CDR1 MDHEN and CDR2 SYDVKM. The CDR3 is CASSPFDGYSNQPQHF. The DNA of the CDR3 is TGTGCCAGCAGTCCCTTCGACGGTTATAGCAATCAGCCCCAGCATTTT. The full variable domain, completed using reference TRBV28 and TRBJ1-5, is DVKVTQSSRYLVKRTGEKVFLECVQDMDHENMFWYRQDPGLGLRLIYFSYDVKMKEKGDIPEGYSVSREKKERFSLILESASTNQTSMYLCASSPFDGYSNQPQHFGDGTRLSIL.

CDR3 protein: CASSLGRSNPFF. The CDR3 bases are TGTGCCAGCAGCTTGGGGCGAAGTAATCCTTTCTTT. V and J are TRBV5-6 and TRBJ1-1; no definite D call. The CDR3 extends over 12 amino acids. V was pared by 0 bases and J by 12 bases, with 12 bases between. Per germline, CDR1 SGHDT and CDR2 YYEEEE.